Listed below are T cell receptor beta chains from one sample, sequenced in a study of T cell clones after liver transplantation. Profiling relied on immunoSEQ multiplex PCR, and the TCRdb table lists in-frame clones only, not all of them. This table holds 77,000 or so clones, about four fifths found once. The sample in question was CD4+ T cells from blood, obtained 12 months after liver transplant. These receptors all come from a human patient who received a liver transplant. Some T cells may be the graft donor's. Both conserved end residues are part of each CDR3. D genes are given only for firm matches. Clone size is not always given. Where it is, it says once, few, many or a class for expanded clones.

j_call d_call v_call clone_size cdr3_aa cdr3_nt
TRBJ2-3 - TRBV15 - CATSKTRGPTDTQYF TGTGCCACCAGCAAAACCAGAGGACCCACAGATACGCAGTATTTT
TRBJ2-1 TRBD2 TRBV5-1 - CASSAGGTTEGEQFF TGCGCCAGCAGCGCGGGCGGGACTACCGAGGGAGAGCAGTTCTTC
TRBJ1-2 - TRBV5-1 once CASSLTADVNYGYTF TGCGCCAGCAGCTTGACAGCGGACGTTAACTATGGCTACACCTTC
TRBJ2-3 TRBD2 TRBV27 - CASSFQRLAGTDTQYF TGTGCCAGCAGTTTCCAAAGACTAGCGGGCACAGATACGCAGTATTTT
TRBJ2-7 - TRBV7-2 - CASRSGLFGYEQYF TGTGCCAGCAGATCCGGACTATTCGGCTACGAGCAGTACTTC
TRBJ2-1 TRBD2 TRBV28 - CASQISGSSYNEQFF TGTGCCAGCCAAATTAGCGGGAGCTCCTACAATGAGCAGTTCTTC
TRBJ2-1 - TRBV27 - CASSLVLVSEQFF TGTGCCAGCAGTTTAGTACTAGTAAGTGAGCAGTTCTTC
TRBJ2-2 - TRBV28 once CASGTAGPRLTGELFF TGTGCCAGCGGAACCGCGGGACCTAGACTCACCGGGGAGCTGTTTTTT
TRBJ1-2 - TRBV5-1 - CASRALMDGIGPTLSYTF TGCGCCAGCAGGGCGTTAATGGACGGCATAGGGCCTACCCTGTCCTACACCTTC
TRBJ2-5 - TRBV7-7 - CASSFNPGTQETQYF TGTGCTAGCAGCTTTAACCCGGGAACACAAGAGACCCAGTACTTC
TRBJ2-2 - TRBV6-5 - CASSYWGTGELFF TGTGCCAGCAGTTACTGGGGAACCGGGGAGCTGTTTTTT
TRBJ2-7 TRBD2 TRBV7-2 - CASSLELALSYEQYF TGTGCCAGCAGCTTAGAACTAGCGCTTTCCTACGAGCAGTACTTC
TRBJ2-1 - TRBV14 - CASSQDKTSRQFF TGTGCCAGCAGCCAAGATAAAACGTCTAGGCAGTTCTTC
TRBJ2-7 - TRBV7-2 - CASSLVGTPAGQYF TGTGCCAGCAGCTTAGTTGGGACCCCGGCAGGGCAGTACTTC
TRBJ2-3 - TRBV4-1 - CASSQGLTSHTDTQYF TGCGCCAGCAGCCAGGGGCTAACCTCCCACACAGATACGCAGTATTTT
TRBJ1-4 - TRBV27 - CASSSRPGRINEKLFF TGTGCCAGCAGTTCCAGGCCGGGACGAATTAATGAAAAACTGTTTTTT
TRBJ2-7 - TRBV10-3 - CAISRPPSPDEQYF TGTGCCATCAGTCGGCCGCCGTCTCCCGACGAGCAGTACTTC
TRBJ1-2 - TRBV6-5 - CASSYQARGANYGYTF TGTGCCAGCAGTTACCAGGCGCGGGGGGCAAACTATGGCTACACCTTC
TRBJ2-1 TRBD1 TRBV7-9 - CASSPDRGLNEQFF TGTGCCAGCAGCCCGGACAGGGGGCTCAATGAGCAGTTCTTC
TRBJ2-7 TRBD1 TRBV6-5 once CASTMGQGSIEQYF TGTGCCAGCACCATGGGACAGGGGTCCATCGAGCAGTACTTC
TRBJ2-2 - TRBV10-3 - CAIMEGQLNTGELFF TGTGCCATCATGGAAGGACAGCTGAACACCGGGGAGCTGTTTTTT
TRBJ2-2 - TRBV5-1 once CASSPRDSNTGELFF TGCGCCAGCAGCCCCCGGGACTCTAACACCGGGGAGCTGTTTTTT
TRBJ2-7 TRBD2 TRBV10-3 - CAIKELAGLGEQYF TGTGCCATAAAGGAACTAGCGGGACTTGGGGAGCAGTACTTC
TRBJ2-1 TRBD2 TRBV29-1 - CSFGRAVSYNEQFF TGCAGCTTTGGGAGGGCCGTATCCTACAATGAGCAGTTCTTC
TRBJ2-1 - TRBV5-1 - CASSWAGSYNEQFF TGCGCCAGCAGCTGGGCTGGCTCCTACAATGAGCAGTTCTTC
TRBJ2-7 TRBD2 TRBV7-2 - CASSPLGPTSGRAYEQYF TGTGCCAGCAGTCCTCTAGGCCCCACTAGCGGGAGGGCCTACGAGCAGTACTTC
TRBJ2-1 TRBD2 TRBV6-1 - CASSIPGLAGNEQFF TGTGCCAGCAGTATTCCGGGACTAGCGGGAAATGAGCAGTTCTTC
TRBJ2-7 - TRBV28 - CASSPLIGEQYF TGTGCCAGCAGCCCTCTTATAGGCGAGCAGTACTTC
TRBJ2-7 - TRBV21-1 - CASSRRHWTGGSYEQYF TGTGCCAGCAGCAGGAGACATTGGACTGGGGGTTCCTACGAGCAGTACTTC
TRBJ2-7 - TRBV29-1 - CSVGGDSYEQYF TGCAGCGTGGGGGGGGACAGTTACGAGCAGTACTTC
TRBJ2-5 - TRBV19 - CASSITTGSETQYF TGTGCCAGTAGTATAACCACAGGGTCAGAGACCCAGTACTTC
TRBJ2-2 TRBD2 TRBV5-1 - CASSLKSGSLNTGELFF TGCGCCAGCAGCTTGAAAAGCGGGAGTTTGAACACCGGGGAGCTGTTTTTT
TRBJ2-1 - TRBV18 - CASSPLDEQFF TGTGCCAGCTCACCTCTTGATGAGCAGTTCTTC
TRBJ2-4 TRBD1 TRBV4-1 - CASQETGGKSKNIQYF TGCGCCAGCCAAGAGACAGGGGGCAAGTCCAAAAACATTCAGTACTTC
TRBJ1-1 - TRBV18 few CASSPLKAEAFF TGTGCCAGCTCACCCTTGAAGGCTGAAGCTTTCTTT
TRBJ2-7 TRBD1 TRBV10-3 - CAIQKGQGNYEQYF TGTGCCATTCAGAAGGGACAGGGGAACTACGAGCAGTACTTC
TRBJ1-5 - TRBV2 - CASSITGAGGNQPQHF TGTGCCAGCAGTATAACGGGAGCCGGGGGCAATCAGCCCCAGCATTTT
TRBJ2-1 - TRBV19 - CASSISREVPYNEQFF TGTGCCAGTAGTATCTCTCGGGAAGTCCCCTACAATGAGCAGTTCTTC
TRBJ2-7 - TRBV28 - CASSSPGRSYEQYF TGTGCCAGCAGTTCCCCGGGACGCTCCTACGAGCAGTACTTC
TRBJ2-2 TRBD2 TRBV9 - CASGSGSTATGELFF TGTGCCAGCGGTAGCGGGAGTACGGCCACCGGGGAGCTGTTTTTT
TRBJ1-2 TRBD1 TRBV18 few CASSPSGGVTYGYTF TGTGCCAGCTCACCTTCAGGGGGCGTGACCTATGGCTACACCTTC
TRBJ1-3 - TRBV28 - CASTVAGSGNTIYF TGTGCCAGCACCGTGGCTGGCTCTGGAAACACCATATATTTT
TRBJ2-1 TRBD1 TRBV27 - CASSFPGQGINEQFF TGTGCCAGCAGTTTCCCCGGACAGGGGATCAATGAGCAGTTCTTC
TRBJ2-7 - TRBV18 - CASSPSLGELHEQYF TGTGCCAGCTCACCATCTCTGGGGGAGCTACACGAGCAGTACTTC
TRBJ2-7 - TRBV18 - CASSPRTVRSYEQYF TGTGCCAGCTCACCCCGGACAGTACGATCCTACGAGCAGTACTTC
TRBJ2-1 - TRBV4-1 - CASSQDARPSEQFF TGCGCCAGCAGCCAAGATGCCCGACCGAGCGAGCAGTTCTTC